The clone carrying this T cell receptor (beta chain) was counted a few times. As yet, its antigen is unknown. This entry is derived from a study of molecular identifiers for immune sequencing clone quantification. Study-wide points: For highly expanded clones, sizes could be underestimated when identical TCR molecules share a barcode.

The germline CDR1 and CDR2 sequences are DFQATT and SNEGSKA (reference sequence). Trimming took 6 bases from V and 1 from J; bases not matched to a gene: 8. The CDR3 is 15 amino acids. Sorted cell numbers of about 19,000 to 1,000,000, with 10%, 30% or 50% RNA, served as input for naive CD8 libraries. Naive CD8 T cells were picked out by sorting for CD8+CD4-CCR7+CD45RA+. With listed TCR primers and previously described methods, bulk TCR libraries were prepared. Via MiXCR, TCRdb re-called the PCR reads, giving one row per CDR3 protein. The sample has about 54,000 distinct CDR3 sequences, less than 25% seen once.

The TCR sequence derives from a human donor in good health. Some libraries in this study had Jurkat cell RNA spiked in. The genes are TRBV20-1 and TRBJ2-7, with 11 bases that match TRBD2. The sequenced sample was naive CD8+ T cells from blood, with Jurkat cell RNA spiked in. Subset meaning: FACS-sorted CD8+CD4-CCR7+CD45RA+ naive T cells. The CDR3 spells CSARTSGQPSYEQYF. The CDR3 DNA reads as TGCAGTGCCCGGACTAGCGGGCAACCTTCCTACGAGCAGTACTTC.